This T cell receptor beta chain was identified during a study of T cell repertoires in cytomegalovirus infection. As for the study in general: It was the public TCR beta signatures that indicated both CMV infection and matching HLA type. Study observations and caveats: HLA-C-restricted CMV clonotypes gave the most frequent clonotype in two of eight donors. Pooled public TCR beta family frequency picked out CMV carriers with the relevant HLA.

TCRdb re-analysed the reads in MiXCR, keeping a single row per CDR3 protein. In the table there are under 850,000 distinct CDR3 sequences, around a third of which are singletons. This clonotype was seen at least ten times. Antigen unknown. This CDR3 spans 14 amino acids. Trimming took 0 bases from V and 8 from J, leaving 12 bases between them. Germline lookup yields CDR1 SGHVS and CDR2 FQNEAQ. The material sequenced was cultured PBMCs, taken from culture after CMV antigen stimulation. The genes are TRBV7-8 and TRBJ2-3; tentatively, D is TRBD1 (6 bases). The TCR was taken from a human donor in good health (CMV status not recorded). Some clones in this sample may be carry-over from other donors' samples. CDR3 DNA sequence: TGTGCCAGCAGCTTAGCGCCTCAAGGGGGTACGCAGTATTTT. It yields the protein CASSLAPQGGTQYF.